A selection of T cell receptor beta chains follows, all from one sample in a study of breast tumors, draining lymph nodes, adjacent tissues. One entry per CDR3 protein, called by TCRdb with MiXCR from the multiplex PCR reads. The data show 100,000 or so distinct CDR3 sequences, with 21% seen just once and over 1% held by the top ten. What was sequenced was axillary lymph node tissue. These receptors all stem from a female donor with breast cancer. Some clones in this sample may be carry-over from other donors' samples. CDR3s leave out the opening cysteine and the closing phenylalanine or tryptophan.

j_call cdr3_length v_call cdr3_aa
TRBJ2-3 13 TRBV6-1 ASSDRDRGTDTQY
TRBJ2-6 13 TRBV28 ASSPGWSGANVLT
TRBJ2-3 12 TRBV9 ASSVGGSTDTQY
TRBJ2-7 16 TRBV6-1 ASSEYPLPGTRDGEQY
TRBJ2-5 12 TRBV6-6 ASSYPDRAETQY
TRBJ1-4 12 TRBV12-3/TRBV12-4 ASTSGRAREKLF
TRBJ1-2 13 TRBV7-9 ASSLGTSKSYGYT
TRBJ1-3 14 TRBV4-1 ASSHSGALSGNTIY
TRBJ1-6 9 TRBV6-1 ASSEAGPLH
TRBJ2-4 12 TRBV2 ASSEEAQGGCGY
TRBJ2-3 10 TRBV29-1 SVDSGTDTQY
TRBJ2-3 15 TRBV20-1 SARDPRQGSITDTQY
TRBJ2-7 14 TRBV24-1 ATSDPRQMPLEEQY
TRBJ2-3 14 TRBV5-8 ASSLGTSGSTDTQY
TRBJ2-7 12 TRBV7-9 ASRPLRPGQALH
TRBJ2-5 12 TRBV5-4 VSSPGTEQETQY
TRBJ1-4 14 TRBV5-8 ASSFRGAAGNEKLF
TRBJ2-1 14 TRBV9 ASSVVGESSYNEQF
TRBJ2-7 14 TRBV27 ASSSRWWERSDEQY
TRBJ1-4 12 TRBV27 ASRPPGGKEKLF
TRBJ1-2 11 TRBV20-1 SARIGLGYGYT
TRBJ2-7 18 TRBV20-1 SARLSQSRIDRGVPYEQY
TRBJ2-2 14 TRBV24-1 ATSDEVSGPSGELF
TRBJ2-5 17 TRBV20-1 SARDKLLVYRQGGETQY
TRBJ2-7 13 TRBV7-8 ASSLALGGEYEQY
TRBJ2-5 14 TRBV14 ASSQNAGTKQETQY
TRBJ2-4 11 TRBV5-1 ASSPGTQNIQY
TRBJ2-5 14 TRBV7-9 ASSPLGTSLEKTQY
TRBJ2-2 10 TRBV19 ASSRYTGELF
TRBJ2-7 11 TRBV28 ASSFPGTGEQY
TRBJ2-1 14 TRBV3-1 ASSLGGPSSYNEQF
TRBJ1-4 12 TRBV5-1 ASSGDSTNEKLF
TRBJ1-6 15 TRBV4-1 ASSPEWQVNYNPPLH
TRBJ1-5 12 TRBV24-1 ATRATGDDQPQH
TRBJ2-5 11 TRBV7-9 ASQLRGKETQY
TRBJ2-3 13 TRBV7-9 ASSVTSGTTDTQY
TRBJ2-3 14 TRBV5-1 ASSSGTSGPTDTQY
TRBJ1-4 13 TRBV9 ASSVSWGSGEKLF
TRBJ2-4 15 TRBV4-1 ASSQVRGELAKNIQY
TRBJ1-2 13 TRBV7-2 ASSLAPRQGDGYT
TRBJ2-5 12 TRBV19 ASSIGGSGETQY